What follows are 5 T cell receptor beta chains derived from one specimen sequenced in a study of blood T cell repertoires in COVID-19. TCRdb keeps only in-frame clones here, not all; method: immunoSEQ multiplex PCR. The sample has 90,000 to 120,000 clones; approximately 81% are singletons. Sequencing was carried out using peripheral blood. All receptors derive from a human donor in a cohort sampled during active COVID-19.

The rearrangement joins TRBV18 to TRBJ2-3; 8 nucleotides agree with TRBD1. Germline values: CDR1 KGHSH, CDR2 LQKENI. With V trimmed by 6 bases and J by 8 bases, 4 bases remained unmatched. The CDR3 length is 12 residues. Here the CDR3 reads CASSPTGGTQYF. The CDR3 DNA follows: TGTGCCAGCTCCCCCACAGGGGGTACGCAGTATTTT. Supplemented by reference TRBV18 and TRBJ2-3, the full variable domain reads NAGVMQNPRHLVRRRGQEARLRCSPMKGHSHVYWYRQLPEEGLKFMVYLQKENIIDESGMPKERFSAEFPKEGPSILRIQQVVRGDSAAYFCASSPTGGTQYFGPGTRLTVL.

As DNA, the CDR3 is TGTGCCAGCAGTTTGTTTCGACAGACCGGGGAGCTGTTTTTT. As protein: CASSLFRQTGELFF. This chain joins TRBV27 and TRBJ2-2; D may be TRBD1 (5 bases). Germline assignment: CDR1 MNHEY and CDR2 SMNVEV (reference sequence). The CDR3 runs to 14 residues. Trimming pared 3 bases from V and 5 bases from J, leaving 10 bases between.

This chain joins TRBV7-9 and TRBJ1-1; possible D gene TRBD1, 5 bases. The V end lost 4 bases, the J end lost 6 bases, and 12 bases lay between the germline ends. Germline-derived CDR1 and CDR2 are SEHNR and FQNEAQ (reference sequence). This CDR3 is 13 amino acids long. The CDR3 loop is CASSWRGASEAFF. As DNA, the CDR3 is TGTGCCAGCAGCTGGAGGGGCGCCTCTGAAGCTTTCTTT. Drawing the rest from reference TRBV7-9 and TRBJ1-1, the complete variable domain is DTGVSQNPRHKITKRGQNVTFRCDPISEHNRLYWYRQTLGQGPEFLTYFQNEAQLEKSRLLSDRFSAERPKGSFSTLEIQRTEQGDSAMYLCASSWRGASEAFFGQGTRLTVV.

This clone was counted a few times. Here the CDR3 reads CASSIQTNEKLFF. Written as DNA, the CDR3 is TGTGCCAGCAGTATTCAGACTAATGAAAAACTGTTTTTT. The V and J genes are TRBV5-4 and TRBJ1-4; D gene ambiguous. The V end lost 5 bases, the J end lost 2 bases, and 7 bases lay between the germline ends. This CDR3 region has 13 residues. Germline V gene lookup returns CDR1 SGHNT and CDR2 YYREEE (reference sequence).

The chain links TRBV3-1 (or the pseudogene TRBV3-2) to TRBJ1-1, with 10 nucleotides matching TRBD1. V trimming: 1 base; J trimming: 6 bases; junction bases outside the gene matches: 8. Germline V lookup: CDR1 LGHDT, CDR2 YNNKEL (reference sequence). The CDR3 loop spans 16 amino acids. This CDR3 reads CASSQGRQGADSEAFF. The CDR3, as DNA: TGTGCCAGCAGCCAAGGCCGACAGGGGGCTGACTCTGAAGCTTTCTTT.